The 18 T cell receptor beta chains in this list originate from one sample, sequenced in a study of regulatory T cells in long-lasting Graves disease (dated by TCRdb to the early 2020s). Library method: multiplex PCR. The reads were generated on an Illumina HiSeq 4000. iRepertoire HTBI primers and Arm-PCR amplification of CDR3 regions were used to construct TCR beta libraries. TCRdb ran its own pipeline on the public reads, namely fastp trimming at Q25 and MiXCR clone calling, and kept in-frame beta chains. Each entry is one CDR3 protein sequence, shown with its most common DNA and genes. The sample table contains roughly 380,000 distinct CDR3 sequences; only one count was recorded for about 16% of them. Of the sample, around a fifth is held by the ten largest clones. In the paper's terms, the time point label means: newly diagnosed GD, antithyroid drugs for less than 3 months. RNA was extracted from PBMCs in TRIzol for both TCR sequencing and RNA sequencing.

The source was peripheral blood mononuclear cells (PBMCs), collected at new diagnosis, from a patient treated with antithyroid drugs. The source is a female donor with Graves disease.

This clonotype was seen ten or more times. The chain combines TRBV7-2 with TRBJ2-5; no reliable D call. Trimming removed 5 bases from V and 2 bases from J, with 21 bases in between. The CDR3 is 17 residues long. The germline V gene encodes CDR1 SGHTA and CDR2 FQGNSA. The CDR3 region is CASSVSLGAALQETQYF. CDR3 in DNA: TGTGCCAGCAGCGTCTCCTTAGGCGCGGCATTACAAGAGACCCAGTACTTC.

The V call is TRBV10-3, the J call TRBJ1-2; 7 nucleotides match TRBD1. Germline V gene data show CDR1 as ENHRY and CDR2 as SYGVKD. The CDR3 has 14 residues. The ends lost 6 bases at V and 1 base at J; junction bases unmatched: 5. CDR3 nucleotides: TGTGCCATCAGGAACAGGGGACATAACTATGGCTACACCTTC. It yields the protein CAIRNRGHNYGYTF.

The CDR3 nucleotides are TGTGCCAGCAGGCCAAGTGGCACCGGGGAGCTGTTTTTT. It codes for CASRPSGTGELFF. The V gene is TRBV6-1, the J gene TRBJ2-2, with D unresolved. With 6 bases removed from V and 4 bases from J, the gap between germline ends came to 9 bases. CDR3 length: 13 amino acids. CDR1 and CDR2 (germline): MNHNS, SASEGT.

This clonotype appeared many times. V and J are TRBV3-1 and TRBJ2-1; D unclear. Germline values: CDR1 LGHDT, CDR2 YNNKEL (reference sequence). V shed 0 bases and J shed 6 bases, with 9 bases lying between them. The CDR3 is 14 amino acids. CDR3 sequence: CASSQEVGSNEQFF. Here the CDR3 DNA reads TGTGCCAGCAGCCAAGAGGTCGGCAGCAATGAGCAGTTCTTC.

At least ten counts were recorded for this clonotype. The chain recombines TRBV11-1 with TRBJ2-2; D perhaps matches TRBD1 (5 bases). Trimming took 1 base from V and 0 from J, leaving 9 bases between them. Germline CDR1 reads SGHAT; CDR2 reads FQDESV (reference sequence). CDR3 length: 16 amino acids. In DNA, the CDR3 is TGTGCCAGCAGCTTAGGTCAGGGCACGAACACCGGGGAGCTGTTTTTT. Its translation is CASSLGQGTNTGELFF.

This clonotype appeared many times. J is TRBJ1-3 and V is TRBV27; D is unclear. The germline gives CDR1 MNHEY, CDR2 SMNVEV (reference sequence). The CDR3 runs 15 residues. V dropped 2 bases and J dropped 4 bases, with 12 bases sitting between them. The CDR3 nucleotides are TGTGCCAGCAGTTTAACCTATGAGGGAGGAAACACCATATATTTT. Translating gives CASSLTYEGGNTIYF.

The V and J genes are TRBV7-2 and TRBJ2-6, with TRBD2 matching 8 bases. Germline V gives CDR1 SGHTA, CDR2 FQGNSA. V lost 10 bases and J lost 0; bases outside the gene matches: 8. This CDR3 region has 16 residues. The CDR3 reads CATKAGGASGANVLTF. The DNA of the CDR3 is TGTGCCACAAAGGCGGGGGGAGCCTCTGGGGCCAACGTCCTGACTTTC.

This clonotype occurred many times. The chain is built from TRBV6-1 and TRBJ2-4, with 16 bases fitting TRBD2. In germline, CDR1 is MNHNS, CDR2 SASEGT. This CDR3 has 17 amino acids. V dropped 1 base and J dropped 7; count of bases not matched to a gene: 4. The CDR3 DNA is TGTGCCAGCAGTGAAGAGGGGACTAGCGGGAGGGGGAACATTCAGTACTTC. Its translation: CASSEEGTSGRGNIQYF.

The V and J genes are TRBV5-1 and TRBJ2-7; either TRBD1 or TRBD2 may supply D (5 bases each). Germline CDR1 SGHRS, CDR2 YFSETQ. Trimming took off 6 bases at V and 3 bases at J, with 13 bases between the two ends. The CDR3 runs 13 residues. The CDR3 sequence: CASTWDLSYEQYF. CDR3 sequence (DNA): TGCGCCAGCACTTGGGACCTCAGCTACGAGCAGTACTTC.

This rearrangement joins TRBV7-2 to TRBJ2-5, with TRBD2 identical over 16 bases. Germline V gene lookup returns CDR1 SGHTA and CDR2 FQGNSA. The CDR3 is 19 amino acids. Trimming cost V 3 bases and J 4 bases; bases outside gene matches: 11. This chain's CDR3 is CASSLTGTSGRAGRETQYF. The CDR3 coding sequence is TGTGCCAGCAGCTTGACCGGGACTAGCGGGAGGGCCGGACGAGAGACCCAGTACTTC.

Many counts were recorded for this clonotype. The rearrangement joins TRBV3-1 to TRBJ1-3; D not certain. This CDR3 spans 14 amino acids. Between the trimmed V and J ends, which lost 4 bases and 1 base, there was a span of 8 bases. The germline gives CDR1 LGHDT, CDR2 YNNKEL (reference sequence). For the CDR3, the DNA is TGTGCCAGCAGCCCCCATAGGTCTGGAAACACCATATATTTT. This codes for CASSPHRSGNTIYF.

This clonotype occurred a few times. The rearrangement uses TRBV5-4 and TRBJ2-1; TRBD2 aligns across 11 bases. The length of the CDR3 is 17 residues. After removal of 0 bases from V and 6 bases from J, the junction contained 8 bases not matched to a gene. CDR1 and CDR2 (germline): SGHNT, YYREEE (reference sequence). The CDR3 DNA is TGTGCCAGCAGCTTGGTTGGCCCCGGGACTAGCGGCAATGAGCAGTTCTTC. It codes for CASSLVGPGTSGNEQFF.

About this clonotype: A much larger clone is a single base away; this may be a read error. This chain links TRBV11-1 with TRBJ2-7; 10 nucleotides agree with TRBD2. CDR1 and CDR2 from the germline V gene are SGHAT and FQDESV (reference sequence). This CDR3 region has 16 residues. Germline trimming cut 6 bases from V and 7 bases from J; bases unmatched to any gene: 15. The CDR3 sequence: CASRQPGLAIAGEQYF. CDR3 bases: TGTGCCAGCAGGCAGCCGGGACTAGCGATCGCGGGGGAGCAGTACTTC.

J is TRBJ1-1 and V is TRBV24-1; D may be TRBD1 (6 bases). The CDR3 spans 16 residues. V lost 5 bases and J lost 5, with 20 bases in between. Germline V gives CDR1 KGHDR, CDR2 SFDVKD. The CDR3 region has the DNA TGTGCCACCAGTGCAGGCAGGACAGTTGTGGGGACTGAAGCTTTCTTT. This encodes CATSAGRTVVGTEAFF.

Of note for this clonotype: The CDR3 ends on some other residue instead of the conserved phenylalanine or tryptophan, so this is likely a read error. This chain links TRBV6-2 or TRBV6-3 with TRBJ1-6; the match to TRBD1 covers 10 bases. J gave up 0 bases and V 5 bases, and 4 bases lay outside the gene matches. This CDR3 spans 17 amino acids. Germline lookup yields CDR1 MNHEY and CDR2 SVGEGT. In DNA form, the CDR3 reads TGTGCCAGCAGTGCCCGGACAGGGGGCTCCTATAATTCACCCCTCCACTCT. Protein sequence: CASSARTGGSYNSPLHS.

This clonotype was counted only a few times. CDR3 region: CASSEAGSYDGYTF. In DNA, the CDR3 is TGTGCCAGCAGTGAAGCTGGCAGCTATGATGGCTACACCTTC. The rearrangement uses TRBV6-1 and TRBJ1-2; D is ambiguous. The CDR3 runs to 14 residues. V was shortened by 0 bases and J by 6 bases, with 11 bases between the two germline ends. Germline lookup yields CDR1 MNHNS and CDR2 SASEGT.

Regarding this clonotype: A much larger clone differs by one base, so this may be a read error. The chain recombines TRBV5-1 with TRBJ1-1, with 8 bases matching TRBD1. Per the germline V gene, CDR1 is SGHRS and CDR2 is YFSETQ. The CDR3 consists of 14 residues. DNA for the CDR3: TGCGCCAGCACAGGGGGCCCGATGAACACTAAAGCTTTCTTT. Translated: CASTGGPMNTKAFF.

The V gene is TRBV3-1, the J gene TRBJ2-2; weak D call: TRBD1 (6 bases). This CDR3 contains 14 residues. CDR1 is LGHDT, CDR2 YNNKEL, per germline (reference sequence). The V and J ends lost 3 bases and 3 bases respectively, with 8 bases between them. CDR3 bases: TGTGCCAGCAGCCAGGACAGTGACACCGGGGAGCTGTTTTTT. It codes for CASSQDSDTGELFF.